The entry that follows covers one T cell receptor beta chain sequence. The target of this receptor is not known. Base qualities are not provided; no much larger clone lies one nucleotide away. Each donor gave one peripheral blood draw, averaging about 120 mL, which was collected into heparinised tubes. Naive, central memory, regulatory and stem cell-like memory CD4+ T cells were sorted on a BD FACSAria II using a panel including CD45RO, CCR7, CD25, CD127, CD95 and CD27. A purity above 98% was achieved for all sorted populations. Right away, PBMCs were isolated by Lymphoprep density gradient centrifugation and were stained directly, with no culture step. So that batch effects would be minimized, each experiment stained and sorted samples in pairs, pairing one healthy donor with one patient. The CDR3 runs 12 amino acids, cysteine and phenylalanine included. The read is trimmed to its CDR3 DNA, 36 bases read in frame from base 1. The junction shows trimming of 3 bases on V and 3 bases on J, plus 9 bases between the germline ends. Per the germline V gene (reference sequence), GTSNPN is the CDR1 and SVGIG is the CDR2.

The entire isolated RNA was reverse transcribed using the High Capacity cDNA Reverse Transcription Kit, and thus expressed TCRB transcripts were sequenced. Deep immunoSEQ sequencing was performed on naive, central memory and regulatory T cell samples, with an average of about 3.57 million total reads per sample. Sorted cells were lysed in RLT buffer, and RNA was extracted using DNase-treated RNeasy Micro or Mini kits according to cell number. To prevent cross-contamination, each cell subset was processed individually, whereas patient and healthy donor samples were processed jointly. TCRB sequences were amplified from cDNA with the immunoSEQ multiplex PCR, producing 87-bp fragments spanning the CDR3 region. Amplicons were sequenced on the Illumina HiSeq platform. Processing in the source paper ran as follows. PCR bias was corrected computationally using synthetic template baselines, and reads within Hamming distance 2 were collapsed, with unmergeable singletons discarded. Reads were aligned against IMGT to assign V, D and J genes, CDR3 length and insertions or deletions at six rearrangement sites. Clonotype counts were normalized to sorted cell number within each subset before computing true diversity and Gini coefficients with the tcR R package. The overlap coefficient, calculated on TCRB nucleotide sequences, was used to measure repertoire sharing. As a proxy for the pre-selection repertoire, out-of-frame TCRB sequences from naive cells were analyzed. TCRdb obtained this table from immuneACCESS and retained in-frame rearrangements with V and J assigned. These tables miss some clones; where compared with another copy, unresolved V genes account for less than half of the shortfall, and the remainder is unexplained. V, J and clone size reflect that table, while D and trimming were determined from the DNA. This sample has hundreds of thousands of clones in its table, and approximately 31% of those were observed once. Of the sample, about 0.065% is held by the ten largest clones.

This sample was included in a study of beta chain features in type 1 diabetes (dated by TCRdb to between 2017 and 2018). In terms of the full investigation: Mean age, gender distribution, total cell number and subset yield were not different between patients and healthy donors. A total of 100 million to 110 million sorted cells were examined across all samples, and a strong correlation was observed between cell number per subset and RNA yield. The study compared TCRB repertoires of sorted circulating CD4+ T cell subsets between recently diagnosed type 1 diabetes patients and matched healthy donors. Whereas all 30 or so donors provided naive and central memory subsets, regulatory and stem cell-like memory subsets were isolated from just 8 patients and about eight healthy donors. Here is what the overall study found, with its caveats: Because cDNA was sequenced instead of genomic DNA, highly expressing activated cells could be over-represented, though the groups showed no difference in activation or CD3 levels. Type 1 diabetes patients showed a moderate but significant shortening of TCRB CDR3 length in all four CD4+ subsets. The naive, central memory and regulatory TCRB repertoires appeared to resemble one another more closely among patients than among healthy donors. Because small numbers of individuals were included in the HLA sub-analyses, any influence of HLA type on TCRB rearrangement was left unresolved. At VDJ recombination sites, type 1 diabetes patients had fewer insertions and more deleted nucleotides, which implies abnormalities in thymic rearrangement. PCR may preferentially amplify shorter templates, but because patient and control samples were amplified and corrected together, any resulting skew would affect both groups equally.

The chain is made from TRBV30 and TRBJ2-7; TRBD2 is perhaps the D gene, given 6 matching bases. Sequencing used naive CD4+ T cells from blood. Interpreted using the paper, the cell subset or site label stands for: true naive CD4+ T cells. The TCR was taken from a young man in good health. The CDR3 region has the sequence CAWRRDIYEQYF. Here is the DNA: TGTGCCTGGAGGCGGGATATCTACGAGCAGTACTTC.